This T cell receptor beta chain was observed in a study of cytomegalovirus exposure and HLA in healthy donors. Notes on this clone: The antigen is undetermined.

PCR involved 60 Vbeta and 13 Jbeta primers. Method: immunoSEQ multiplex PCR; TCRdb's copy keeps in-frame clones and lacks some. The sample totals around 150,000 clones. This CDR3 contains 14 residues. Germline CDR1 MNHEY, CDR2 SMNVEV (reference sequence). Trimming removed 1 base from V and 4 bases from J; junction bases left unmatched: 1. Notes on the study in general: There were some public TCRs occurring in many donors, but most TCR sequences were rare. CMV serostatus alone was available as immune exposure information. When a later analysis compared HLA-associated TCR beta chains with equally common others, the HLA-associated chains turned out to be more clonally expanded and to have lower generation probabilities.

This chain uses TRBV27 with TRBJ1-5, with 7 bases that match TRBD1. Sequenced sample: PBMCs. This TCR was recovered from a man under 40 in good health and CMV-seronegative. The chain's CDR3 is CASSLYRGNQPQHF. CDR3 nucleotide sequence: TGTGCCAGCAGTTTATACAGGGGAAATCAGCCCCAGCATTTT.